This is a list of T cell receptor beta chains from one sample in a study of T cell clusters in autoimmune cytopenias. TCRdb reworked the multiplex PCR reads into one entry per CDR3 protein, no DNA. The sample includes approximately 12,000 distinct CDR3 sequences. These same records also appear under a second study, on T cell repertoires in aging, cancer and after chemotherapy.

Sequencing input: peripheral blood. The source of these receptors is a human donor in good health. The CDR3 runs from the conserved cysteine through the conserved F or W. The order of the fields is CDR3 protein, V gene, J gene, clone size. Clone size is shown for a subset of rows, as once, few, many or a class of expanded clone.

CAISGTGSNSPLHF	TRBV10-3	TRBJ1-6	medium-sized
CASSPGIGAYNEQFF	TRBV7-2	TRBJ2-1	medium-sized
CASSHYGTADTYEQYF	TRBV4-2	TRBJ2-7	NA
CASMQQGAGGYTF	TRBV6-6	TRBJ1-2	NA
CASSPPNPSRGYTF	TRBV7-2	TRBJ1-2	NA
CASSTQGGGKLFF	TRBV7-3	TRBJ1-4	NA
CASSLNGRGISDTQYF	TRBV7-3	TRBJ2-3	NA
CSVVEGTEAFF	TRBV29-1	TRBJ1-1	medium-sized
CASTLSSGWTEYYGYTF	TRBV28	TRBJ1-2	NA
CAISEPGGGGDEKLFF	TRBV10-3	TRBJ1-4	NA
CASSLRSGTSNEQFF	TRBV7-9	TRBJ2-1	NA
CASSPRDSRGYTF	TRBV7-9	TRBJ1-2	NA
CASSSGLAGRTGELFF	TRBV7-3	TRBJ2-2	NA
CATSDQSAGGKTTQYF	TRBV24-1	TRBJ2-3	NA
CASSWNTEAFF	TRBV12-3/TRBV12-4	TRBJ1-1	medium-sized
CASSQDLQNYGYTF	TRBV14	TRBJ1-2	NA
CASNPTGRAGYGYTF	TRBV19	TRBJ1-2	NA
CAWSSRVSSGYTF	TRBV30	TRBJ1-2	medium-sized
CASSRTGTGVTDTQYF	TRBV4-3	TRBJ2-3	NA
CASSLGPETQYF	TRBV5-6	TRBJ2-5	NA
CASSYSGNSRTGELFF	TRBV6-5	TRBJ2-2	medium-sized
CAITPGPSAGYTF	TRBV10-3	TRBJ1-2	NA
CASSIQAAQTNYGYTF	TRBV28	TRBJ1-2	NA
CATSRVKTFLGMTGELFF	TRBV15	TRBJ2-2	NA
CASSEGGGHQPQHF	TRBV19	TRBJ1-5	NA
CASSYSVADSSSYEQYF	TRBV6-5	TRBJ2-7	NA
CASSPDRSGANVLTF	TRBV18	TRBJ2-6	NA
CASSPGSWGYTF	TRBV6-5	TRBJ1-2	medium-sized
CASRETGRGTEAFF	TRBV4-3	TRBJ1-1	NA
CAWSWDSQETQYF	TRBV30	TRBJ2-5	medium-sized
CASSNSGGVADTQYF	TRBV6-5	TRBJ2-3	medium-sized
CAINAGGRSDTQYF	TRBV10-3	TRBJ2-3	NA
CAWSVLRQTSSSYNEQFF	TRBV30	TRBJ2-1	medium-sized
CSASQGAVDTEAFF	TRBV20-1	TRBJ1-1	NA
CASSMGQGRTDTQYF	TRBV19	TRBJ2-3	NA
CASSQDLSLVGEKLFF	TRBV4-2	TRBJ1-4	NA
CASSRGQGTEAFF	TRBV6-2/TRBV6-3	TRBJ1-1	medium-sized
CASSPSGGRGNEKLFF	TRBV12-3/TRBV12-4	TRBJ1-4	NA
CSARVAGGVYNEQFF	TRBV20-1	TRBJ2-1	NA
CASSTPTDTQYF	TRBV5-1	TRBJ2-3	NA
CASSQDGGSSPLHF	TRBV4-1	TRBJ1-6	NA
CASSWDRNSNQPQHF	TRBV28	TRBJ1-5	NA